Sequencing of this T cell receptor (beta chain) was carried out in a study of blood T cell repertoires in COVID-19. The wider study: Collection of acute and convalescent COVID-19 samples took place in the United States, Italy and Spain. Nucleic acid was either cDNA or gDNA, and it came from T cells, B-cell-depleted T cells, or PBMCs.

Sequencing used immunoSEQ multiplex PCR; TCRdb keeps in-frame clones, though not all of them. The sample has 110,000 to 150,000 clones, under 80% seen once. The length of the CDR3 is 13 residues. The germline V gene encodes CDR1 KGHSH and CDR2 LQKENI. V lost 6 bases, J lost 1 base, and 9 bases lay in between. The TCR originated in a man aged 55 to 70 with acute or convalescent COVID-19. The sample was peripheral blood. The chain carries TRBV18 and TRBJ1-1; D is possibly TRBD1 (5 bases). CDR3 sequence: CASSGGENTEAFF. CDR3 sequence (DNA): TGTGCCAGCTCTGGGGGGGAGAACACTGAAGCTTTCTTT.